Detailed here is one T cell receptor (beta chain). Mixed chimerism was transient after nonmyeloablative marrow transplants from related graft donors. This entry belongs to a study of Tregs in tolerant kidney transplant recipients. TCRdb's copy holds only in-frame clones and misses some; the assay was immunoSEQ multiplex PCR. The sample shows around 64,000 clones, around 87% of them seen only once. CDR3 length: 16 residues. CDR1 SGHNT and CDR2 YYREEE come from the germline V gene (reference sequence). Between the trimmed V and J ends, which lost 6 bases and 3 bases, there was a span of 21 bases. The chain is built from TRBV5-4 and TRBJ1-1; a possible D gene is TRBD1 (6 bases). The clonotype comes from a human patient who received a combined kidney and bone marrow transplant. Some T cells may possibly be graft donor cells. This specimen consisted of CD4+ T cells from blood (PBMCs), obtained 6 months after the transplant. DNA for the CDR3: TGTGCCAGCACCATCACCGTGGGGCAGGGGTACACTGAAGCTTTCTTT. Residues: CASTITVGQGYTEAFF.